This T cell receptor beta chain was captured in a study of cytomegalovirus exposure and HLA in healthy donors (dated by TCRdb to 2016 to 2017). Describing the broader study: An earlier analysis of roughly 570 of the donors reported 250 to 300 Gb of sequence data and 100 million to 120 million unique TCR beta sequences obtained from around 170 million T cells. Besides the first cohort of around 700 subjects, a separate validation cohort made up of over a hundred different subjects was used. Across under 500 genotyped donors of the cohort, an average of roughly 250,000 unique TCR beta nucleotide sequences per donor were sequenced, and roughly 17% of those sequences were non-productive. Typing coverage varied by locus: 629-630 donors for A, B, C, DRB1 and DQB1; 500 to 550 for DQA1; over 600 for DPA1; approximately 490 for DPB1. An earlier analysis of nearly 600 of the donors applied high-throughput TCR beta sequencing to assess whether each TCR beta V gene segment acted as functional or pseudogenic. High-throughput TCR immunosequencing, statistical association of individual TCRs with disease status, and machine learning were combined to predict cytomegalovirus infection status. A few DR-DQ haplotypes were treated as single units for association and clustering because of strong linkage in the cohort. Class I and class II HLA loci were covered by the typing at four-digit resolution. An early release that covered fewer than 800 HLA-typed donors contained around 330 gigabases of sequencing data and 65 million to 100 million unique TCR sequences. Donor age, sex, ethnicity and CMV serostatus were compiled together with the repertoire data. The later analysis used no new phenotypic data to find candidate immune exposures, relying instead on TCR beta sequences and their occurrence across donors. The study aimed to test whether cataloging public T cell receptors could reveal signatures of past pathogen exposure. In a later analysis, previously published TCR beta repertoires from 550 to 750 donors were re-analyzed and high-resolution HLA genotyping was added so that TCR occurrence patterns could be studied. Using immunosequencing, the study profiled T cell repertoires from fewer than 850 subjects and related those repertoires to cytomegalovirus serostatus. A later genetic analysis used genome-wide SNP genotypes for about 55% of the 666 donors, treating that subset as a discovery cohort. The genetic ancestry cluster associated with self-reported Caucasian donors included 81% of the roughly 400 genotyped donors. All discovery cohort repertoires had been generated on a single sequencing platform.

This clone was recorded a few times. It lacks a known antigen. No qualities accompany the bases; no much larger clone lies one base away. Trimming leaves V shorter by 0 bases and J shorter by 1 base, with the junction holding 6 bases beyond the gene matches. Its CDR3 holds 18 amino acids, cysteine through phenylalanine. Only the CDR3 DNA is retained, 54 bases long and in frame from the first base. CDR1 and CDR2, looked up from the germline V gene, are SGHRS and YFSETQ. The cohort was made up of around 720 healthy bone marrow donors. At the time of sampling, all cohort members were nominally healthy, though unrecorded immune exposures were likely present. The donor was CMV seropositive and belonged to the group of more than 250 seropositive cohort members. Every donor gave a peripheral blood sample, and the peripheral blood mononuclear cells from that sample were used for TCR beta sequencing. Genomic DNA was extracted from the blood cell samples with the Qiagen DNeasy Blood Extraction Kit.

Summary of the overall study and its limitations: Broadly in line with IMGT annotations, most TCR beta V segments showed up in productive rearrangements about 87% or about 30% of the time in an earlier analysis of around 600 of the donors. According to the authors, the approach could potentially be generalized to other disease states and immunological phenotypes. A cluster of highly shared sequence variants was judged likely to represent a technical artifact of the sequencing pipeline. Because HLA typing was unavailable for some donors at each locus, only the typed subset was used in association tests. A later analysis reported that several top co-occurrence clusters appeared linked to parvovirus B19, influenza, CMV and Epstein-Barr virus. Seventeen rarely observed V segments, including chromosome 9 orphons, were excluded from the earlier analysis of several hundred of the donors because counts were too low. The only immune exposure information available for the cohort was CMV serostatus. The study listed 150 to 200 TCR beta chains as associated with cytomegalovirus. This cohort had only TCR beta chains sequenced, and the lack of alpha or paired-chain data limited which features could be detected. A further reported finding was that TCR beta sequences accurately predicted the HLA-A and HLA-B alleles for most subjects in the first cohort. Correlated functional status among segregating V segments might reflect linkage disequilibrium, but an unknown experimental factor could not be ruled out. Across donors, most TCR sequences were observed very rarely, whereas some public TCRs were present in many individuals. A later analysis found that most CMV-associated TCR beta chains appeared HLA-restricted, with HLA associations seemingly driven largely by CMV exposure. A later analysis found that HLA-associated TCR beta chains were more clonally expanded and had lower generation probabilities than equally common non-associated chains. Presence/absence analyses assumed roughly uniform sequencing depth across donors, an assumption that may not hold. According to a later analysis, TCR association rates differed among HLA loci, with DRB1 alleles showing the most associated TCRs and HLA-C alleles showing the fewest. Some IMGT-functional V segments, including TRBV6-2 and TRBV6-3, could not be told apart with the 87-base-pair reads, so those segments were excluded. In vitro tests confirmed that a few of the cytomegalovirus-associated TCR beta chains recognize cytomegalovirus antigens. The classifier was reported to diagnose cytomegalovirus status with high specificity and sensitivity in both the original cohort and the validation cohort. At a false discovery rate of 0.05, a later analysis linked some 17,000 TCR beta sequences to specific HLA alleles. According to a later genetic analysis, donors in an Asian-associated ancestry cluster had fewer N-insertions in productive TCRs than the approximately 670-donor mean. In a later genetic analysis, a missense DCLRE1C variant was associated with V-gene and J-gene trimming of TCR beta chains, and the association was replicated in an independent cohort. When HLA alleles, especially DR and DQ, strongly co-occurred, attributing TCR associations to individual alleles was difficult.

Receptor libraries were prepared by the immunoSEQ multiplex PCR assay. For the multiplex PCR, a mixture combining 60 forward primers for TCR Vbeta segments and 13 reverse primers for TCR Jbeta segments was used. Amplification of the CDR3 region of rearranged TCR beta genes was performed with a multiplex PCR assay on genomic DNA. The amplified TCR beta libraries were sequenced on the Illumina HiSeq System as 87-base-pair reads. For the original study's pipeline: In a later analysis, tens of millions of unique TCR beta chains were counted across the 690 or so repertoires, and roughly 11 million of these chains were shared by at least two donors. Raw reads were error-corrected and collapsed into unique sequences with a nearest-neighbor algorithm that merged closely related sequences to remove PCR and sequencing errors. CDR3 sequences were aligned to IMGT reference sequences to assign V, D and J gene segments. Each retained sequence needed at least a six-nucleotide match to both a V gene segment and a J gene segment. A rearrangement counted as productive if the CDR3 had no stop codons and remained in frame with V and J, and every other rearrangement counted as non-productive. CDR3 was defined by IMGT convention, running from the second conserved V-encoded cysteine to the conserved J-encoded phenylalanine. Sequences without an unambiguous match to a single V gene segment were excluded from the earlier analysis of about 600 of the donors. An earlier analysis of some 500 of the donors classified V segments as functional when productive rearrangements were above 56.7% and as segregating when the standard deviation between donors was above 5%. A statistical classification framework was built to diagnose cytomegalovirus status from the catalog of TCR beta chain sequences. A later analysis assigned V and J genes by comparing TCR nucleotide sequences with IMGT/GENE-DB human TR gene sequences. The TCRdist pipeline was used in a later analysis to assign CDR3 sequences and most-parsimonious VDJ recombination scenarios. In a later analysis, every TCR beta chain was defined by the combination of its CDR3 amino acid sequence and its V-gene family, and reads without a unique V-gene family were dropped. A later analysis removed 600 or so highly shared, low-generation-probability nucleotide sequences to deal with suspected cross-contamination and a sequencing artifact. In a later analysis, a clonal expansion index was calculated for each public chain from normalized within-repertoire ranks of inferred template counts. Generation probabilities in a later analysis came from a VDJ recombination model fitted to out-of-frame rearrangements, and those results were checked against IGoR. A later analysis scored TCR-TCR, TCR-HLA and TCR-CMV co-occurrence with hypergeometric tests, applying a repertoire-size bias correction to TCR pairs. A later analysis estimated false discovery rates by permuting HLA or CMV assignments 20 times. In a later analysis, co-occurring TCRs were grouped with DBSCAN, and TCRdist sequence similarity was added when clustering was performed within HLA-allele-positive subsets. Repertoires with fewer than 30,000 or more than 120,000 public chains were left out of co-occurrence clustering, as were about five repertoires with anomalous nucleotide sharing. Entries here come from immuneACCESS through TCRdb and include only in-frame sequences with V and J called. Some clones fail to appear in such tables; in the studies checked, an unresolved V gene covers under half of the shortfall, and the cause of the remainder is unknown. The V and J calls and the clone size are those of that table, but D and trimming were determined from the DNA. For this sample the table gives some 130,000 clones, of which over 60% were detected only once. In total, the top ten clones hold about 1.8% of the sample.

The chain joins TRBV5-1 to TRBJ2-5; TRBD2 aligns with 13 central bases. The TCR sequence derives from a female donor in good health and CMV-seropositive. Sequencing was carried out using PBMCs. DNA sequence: TGCGCCAGCAGCTTGGGTTTTGGGACTAGCGGGGTCCAAGAGACCCAGTACTTC. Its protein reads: CASSLGFGTSGVQETQYF.